The 17 T cell receptor beta chains below were found in one sample sequenced in a study of multiple sclerosis patients with progressive multifocal leukoencephalopathy. TCRdb's table, derived via immunoSEQ multiplex PCR, lists solely in-frame clones and lacks some. The table includes fewer than 40,000 clones, approximately 89% detected once. Time point of the sample: before natalizumab initiation. Sequencing was done on a sample of PBMCs. The receptor set was obtained from a human donor with multiple sclerosis.

J is TRBJ2-2 and V is TRBV7-2, with a weak D call TRBD2 (5 bases). Between the trimmed V and J ends, which lost 2 bases and 5 bases, there was a span of 15 bases. The CDR3 totals 16 residues. CDR1 is SGHTA and CDR2 is FQGNSA in the germline V gene. The CDR3: CASSLTRLAGTGELFF. For the CDR3, the DNA is TGTGCCAGCAGCTTAACCCGGCTAGCCGGGACCGGGGAGCTGTTTTTT. The variable domain in full, with the rest retrieved from reference TRBV7-2 and TRBJ2-2, is GAGVSQSPSNKVTEKGKDVELRCDPISGHTALYWYRQSLGQGLEFLIYFQGNSAPDKSGLPSDRFSAERTGGSVSTLTIQRTQQEDSAVYLCASSLTRLAGTGELFFGEGSRLTVL.

The CDR3 region is CASSLTPSTYNEQFF. As DNA, the CDR3 is TGTGCCAGCAGCTTGACCCCGTCGACCTACAATGAGCAGTTCTTC. The J gene is TRBJ2-1, the V gene TRBV7-8, with no clear D. The CDR3 extends over 15 amino acids. Trimming pared 3 bases from V and 2 bases from J, leaving 11 bases between. In germline, CDR1 is SGHVS, CDR2 FQNEAQ.

This chain joins TRBV14 and TRBJ2-1; D may correspond to TRBD1 or TRBD2 (5 bases each). The germline gives CDR1 SGHDN, CDR2 FVKESK. With 7 bases removed from V and 6 bases from J, the gap between germline ends came to 13 bases. There are 13 residues in the CDR3. The chain's CDR3 is CASNRDLRNEQFF. As DNA, the CDR3 is TGTGCCAGCAACCGGGACCTTCGCAATGAGCAGTTCTTC.

The V gene is TRBV19, the J gene TRBJ1-5, with D maybe TRBD1 (5 bases). V lost 7 bases, J lost 4 bases, and 8 bases lay in between. Germline assignment: CDR1 LNHDA and CDR2 SQIVND (reference sequence). The length of the CDR3 is 12 residues. CDR3 sequence reads: CASKDKNQPQHF. The CDR3 DNA follows: TGTGCCAGTAAGGACAAGAATCAGCCCCAGCATTTT.

The rearrangement links TRBV29-1 to TRBJ2-1, with 7 bases that match TRBD2. After removal of 5 bases from V and 2 bases from J, the junction contained 6 bases not matched to a gene. This CDR3 contains 14 residues. The germline V gene has CDR1 SQVTM and CDR2 ANQGSEA. The CDR3 reads CSVNWLAAYNEQFF. The CDR3 region has the DNA TGCAGCGTTAACTGGCTAGCGGCCTACAATGAGCAGTTCTTC.

The CDR3 loop reads CASSVGVNQPQHF. The CDR3 DNA sequence: TGTGCCAGCAGTGTAGGGGTCAATCAGCCCCAGCATTTT. The V call is TRBV6-1, the J call TRBJ1-5; TRBD1 might be the D (5 bases). V was shortened by 4 bases and J by 3 bases, with 7 bases between the two germline ends. The CDR3 is made up of 13 amino acids. Germline CDR1 and CDR2: MNHNS and SASEGT.

This clone was recorded once. The chain couples TRBV7-9 to TRBJ2-7; perhaps TRBD2 as D (5 bases). Germline assignment: CDR1 SEHNR and CDR2 FQNEAQ (reference sequence). The CDR3 is 12 amino acids. Between the trimmed V and J ends, which lost 2 bases and 6 bases, there was a span of 8 bases. The CDR3 DNA is TGTGCCAGCAGCTTACAGCGGAGCGAGCAGTACTTC. Protein product: CASSLQRSEQYF.

The J gene is TRBJ2-7, the V gene TRBV5-1; D gene ambiguous. The CDR3 runs to 15 residues. The germline V gene has CDR1 SGHRS and CDR2 YFSETQ. Between the trimmed V and J ends, which lost 4 bases and 2 bases, there was a span of 16 bases. DNA for the CDR3: TGCGCCAGCAGCAGCTCTCGGGTGTCAACCTACGAGCAGTACTTC. Protein sequence: CASSSSRVSTYEQYF.

As for this clone: This CDR3 is also generated by other DNA sequences in the sample. The CDR3 protein is CASSLGPPSYEQYF. CDR3 coding DNA: TGTGCCAGCAGCTTAGGTCCTCCATCCTACGAGCAGTACTTC. The chain carries TRBV7-9 and TRBJ2-7; unclear D gene. CDR3 length: 14 residues. Germline V gene lookup returns CDR1 SEHNR and CDR2 FQNEAQ (reference sequence). The ends were cut back, 1 base at V and 1 base at J, with 8 bases in the middle.

This chain joins TRBV27 and TRBJ1-6; TRBD1 aligns across 7 bases. Looked up from germline, CDR1 is MNHEY and CDR2 is SMNVEV (reference sequence). Germline trimming cut 5 bases from V and 3 bases from J; bases unmatched to any gene: 4. This CDR3 contains 15 residues. The CDR3, as DNA: TGTGCCAGCAGTCCCGGACAGGACTATAATTCACCCCTCCACTTT. Translating it yields CASSPGQDYNSPLHF.

The chain is built from TRBV12-5 and TRBJ2-7; tentatively, D is TRBD2 (6 bases). The CDR3 is made up of 14 amino acids. V gave up 6 bases and J gave up 3 bases, with 15 bases separating them. Germline CDR1 LGHNT, CDR2 FRNRAP. The CDR3, as DNA: TGTGCTAGTGGCCCCTCGGGACTTCTCTACGAGCAGTACTTC. It yields the protein CASGPSGLLYEQYF.

This chain joins TRBV27 and TRBJ1-5; D is perhaps TRBD1 (5 bases). Trimming pared 0 bases from V and 6 bases from J, leaving 18 bases between. CDR1 is MNHEY and CDR2 is SMNVEV in the germline V gene (reference sequence). The CDR3 is 17 amino acids. The CDR3 sequence is CASSLSGQGGSSQPQHF. CDR3 nucleotide sequence: TGTGCCAGCAGTTTATCGGGGCAGGGCGGGTCGTCTCAGCCCCAGCATTTT.

The chain is built from TRBV7-8 and TRBJ2-7; TRBD1 or TRBD2 may be the D gene (6 bases each). Trimming cost V 4 bases and J 0 bases, with 13 bases left between them. The CDR3 is 15 amino acids. Germline V gene sequence: CDR1 SGHVS, CDR2 FQNEAQ. Here the CDR3 reads CASSSEGGPSYEQYF. CDR3 sequence (DNA): TGTGCCAGCAGCTCAGAGGGGGGTCCCTCCTACGAGCAGTACTTC.

The chain joins TRBV10-1 to TRBJ1-1; D uncertain. The CDR3 spans 14 residues. In germline, CDR1 is WNHNN, CDR2 SYGVQD (reference sequence). V lost 2 bases and J 0 bases, leaving 7 bases between the germline ends. The CDR3 nucleotides are TGCGCCAGCAGTGAGGACACCATGAACACTGAAGCTTTCTTT. Translating gives CASSEDTMNTEAFF.

This clone has only one observation. This chain uses TRBV7-9 with TRBJ2-3; 8 nucleotides align to TRBD2. The CDR3 runs 19 residues. The germline gives CDR1 SEHNR, CDR2 FQNEAQ (reference sequence). V dropped 1 base and J dropped 1; count of bases not matched to a gene: 13. The DNA for the CDR3 is TGTGCCAGCAGCTTAGGGGGCCAAGCGGGAGTTGTGGGCACAGATACGCAGTATTTT. Encoded protein: CASSLGGQAGVVGTDTQYF.

J is TRBJ2-2 and V is TRBV5-4; D uncertain. CDR3 length: 14 residues. The V end lost 0 bases, the J end lost 4 bases, and 7 bases lay between the germline ends. Germline V gene data show CDR1 as SGHNT and CDR2 as YYREEE (reference sequence). The CDR3 sequence is CASSLEIGTGELFF. The CDR3 bases are TGTGCCAGCAGCTTGGAAATCGGCACCGGGGAGCTGTTTTTT.

This clone was seen once. V and J are TRBV7-2 and TRBJ2-7, with 9 bases lining up with TRBD1. V was clipped by 1 base and J by 3 bases; unmatched bases: 13. This CDR3 region has 18 residues. Germline values: CDR1 SGHTA, CDR2 FQGNSA. CDR3 amino acids: CASSLVGGAGQGNYEQYF. The CDR3 coding sequence is TGTGCCAGCAGCTTAGTAGGGGGAGCCGGACAGGGGAACTACGAGCAGTACTTC.